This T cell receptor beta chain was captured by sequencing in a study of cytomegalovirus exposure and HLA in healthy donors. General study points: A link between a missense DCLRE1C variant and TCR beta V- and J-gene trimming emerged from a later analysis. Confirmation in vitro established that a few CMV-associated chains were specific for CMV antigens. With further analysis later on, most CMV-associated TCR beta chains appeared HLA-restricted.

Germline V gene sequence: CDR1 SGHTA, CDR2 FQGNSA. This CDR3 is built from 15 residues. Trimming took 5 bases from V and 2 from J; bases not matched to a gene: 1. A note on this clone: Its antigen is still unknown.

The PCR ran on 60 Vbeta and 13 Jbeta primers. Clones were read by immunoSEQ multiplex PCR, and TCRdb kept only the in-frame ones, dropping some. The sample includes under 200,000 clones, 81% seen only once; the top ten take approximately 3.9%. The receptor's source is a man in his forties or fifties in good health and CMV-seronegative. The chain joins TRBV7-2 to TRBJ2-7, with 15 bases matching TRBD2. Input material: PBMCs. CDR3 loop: CASSRTSGGAYEQYF. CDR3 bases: TGTGCCAGCAGCCGGACTAGCGGGGGGGCCTACGAGCAGTACTTC. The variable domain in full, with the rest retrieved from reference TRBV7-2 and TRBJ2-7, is GAGVSQSPSNKVTEKGKDVELRCDPISGHTALYWYRQSLGQGLEFLIYFQGNSAPDKSGLPSDRFSAERTGGSVSTLTIQRTQQEDSAVYLCASSRTSGGAYEQYFGPGTRLTVT.